These T cell receptor beta chains were read from a single sample in a study of identical twins. TCRdb reprocessed the 5' RACE reads with MiXCR, giving one entry per CDR3 protein. The sample includes 500,000 or so distinct CDR3 sequences, over 11% of them seen just once. These data are also associated with another study on yellow fever vaccine responses in identical twins.

Sequencing used CD4+ T cells sorted from blood. The receptors derive from a woman aged 18 to 35 in good health. CDR3s include the opening cysteine and the closing phenylalanine or tryptophan. A D gene is named only where the DNA matches it firmly. Size is omitted from some rows. Given values are once, few, many or a class for expanded clones.

v_gene	j_gene	abundance	d_gene	CDR3aa	CDR3nt
TRBV7-2	TRBJ2-7	few	TRBD1	CASSDGTGFYEQYF	TGTGCCAGCAGCGACGGGACAGGCTTCTACGAGCAGTACTTC
TRBV7-9	TRBJ2-3	many	.	CASSLKGDTQYF	TGTGCCAGCAGCTTAAAGGGGGATACGCAGTATTTT
TRBV28	TRBJ1-6	.	.	CAIGPGRRNSPLHF	TGTGCCATCGGCCCCGGTCGACGGAATTCACCCCTCCACTTT
TRBV12-3/TRBV12-4	TRBJ2-7	.	.	CASSSPGFHEQYF	TGTGCCAGCAGTTCCCCAGGGTTCCACGAGCAGTACTTC
TRBV5-5	TRBJ2-4	.	.	CASSLNPLYIQYF	TGTGCCAGCAGCTTGAACCCTTTATACATTCAGTACTTC
TRBV20-1	TRBJ1-2	few	TRBD1	CSARTDRGYYGYTF	TGCAGTGCTAGAACCGACAGGGGGTACTATGGCTACACCTTC
TRBV18	TRBJ1-2	.	.	CASSPRDPQNGYTF	TGTGCCAGCTCACCAAGGGACCCACAAAATGGCTACACCTTC
TRBV20-1	TRBJ1-5	.	.	CSARRGTGQPQHF	TGCAGTGCTCGGAGAGGGACGGGTCAGCCCCAGCATTTT
TRBV6-1	TRBJ1-1	few	.	CASRRSLSWTEAFF	TGTGCCAGCAGAAGATCGCTTAGTTGGACAGAAGCTTTCTTT
TRBV28	TRBJ2-7	few	TRBD1	CASTFRDRVTYEQYF	TGTGCCAGCACGTTCCGGGACAGGGTGACCTACGAGCAGTACTTC
TRBV12-3/TRBV12-4	TRBJ1-6	few	.	CASSLGLWGSSPLHF	TGTGCCAGCAGTTTGGGGCTGTGGGGAAGCTCACCCCTCCACTTT
TRBV4-2	TRBJ2-2	few	.	CASSQETATTGELFF	TGTGCCAGCAGCCAAGAAACGGCGACCACCGGGGAGCTGTTTTTT
TRBV29-1	TRBJ2-1	many	.	CSGVYNEQFF	TGCAGCGGAGTGTACAATGAGCAGTTCTTC
TRBV27	TRBJ1-1	few	TRBD1	CASSSSGTANTEAFF	TGTGCCAGCAGTTCCTCCGGGACAGCGAACACTGAAGCTTTCTTT
TRBV27	TRBJ2-5	.	.	CASSKATGTQETQYF	TGTGCCAGCAGTAAGGCCACAGGGACCCAAGAGACCCAGTACTTC
TRBV28	TRBJ2-1	few	.	CASSPTQGGGNEQFF	TGTGCCAGCAGCCCAACACAGGGAGGTGGCAATGAGCAGTTCTTC
TRBV25-1	TRBJ1-2	.	.	CASSEWSKGYTF	TGTGCCAGCAGTGAATGGTCGAAGGGCTACACCTTC
TRBV12-3/TRBV12-4	TRBJ2-5	.	.	CASSLSTGYVETQYF	TGTGCCAGCAGTTTAAGTACGGGTTACGTAGAGACCCAGTACTTC
TRBV15	TRBJ2-5	.	.	CATSRDLIQETQYF	TGTGCCACCAGCAGAGATCTGATTCAAGAGACCCAGTACTTC
TRBV5-1	TRBJ2-3	.	.	CASSPPKASTDTQYF	TGCGCCAGCAGCCCCCCAAAGGCCTCCACAGATACGCAGTATTTT
TRBV19	TRBJ2-1	.	.	CASSRGPPYNEQFF	TGTGCCAGTAGCCGGGGGCCCCCCTACAATGAGCAGTTCTTC
TRBV5-1	TRBJ2-1	many	.	CASSLAPGGNEQFF	TGCGCCAGCAGCTTGGCCCCTGGGGGGAATGAGCAGTTCTTC
TRBV29-1	TRBJ2-3	many	.	CSAERGTDTQYF	TGCAGCGCTGAGAGGGGAACAGATACGCAGTATTTT
TRBV5-1	TRBJ2-1	few	TRBD2	CASSGLAGISNEQFF	TGCGCCAGCAGCGGACTAGCGGGGATTAGTAATGAGCAGTTCTTC